The 32 T cell receptor beta chains below were found in one sample sequenced in a study of blood T cell repertoires in COVID-19. Libraries were prepared by immunoSEQ multiplex PCR; TCRdb keeps only in-frame clonotypes and omits some of them. The sample has roughly 130,000 clones; 86% are singletons. The sequencing sample was made of peripheral blood. The receptors originated from a middle-aged man with acute or convalescent COVID-19.

The chain is built from TRBV5-4 and TRBJ1-2, with a possible D match to TRBD1 (5 bases). The germline V and J ends were trimmed by 0 bases and 8 bases, with 20 bases remaining between them. Germline V lookup: CDR1 SGHNT, CDR2 YYREEE (reference sequence). The CDR3 is 16 amino acids. The DNA of the CDR3 is TGTGCCAGCAGCTTGGATGGGGACTTACGGGCGGGGGGCTACACCTTC. Residues: CASSLDGDLRAGGYTF.

This clone showed up many times. The chain is built from TRBV7-3 and TRBJ2-1, with 8 bases that match TRBD1. This CDR3 has 14 amino acids. Germline V CDR1 and CDR2: SGHTA, FQGTGA. With V trimmed by 2 bases and J by 8 bases, 5 bases remained unmatched. CDR3 DNA sequence: TGTGCCAGCAGCTTATCACAGGGGGACGATGAGCAGTTCTTC. Amino acid sequence: CASSLSQGDDEQFF.

V gene TRBV11-2 combines with J gene TRBJ2-2; the D gene is possibly TRBD2 (5 bases). Trimming pared 5 bases from V and 5 bases from J, leaving 15 bases between. Looked up from germline, CDR1 is SGHAT and CDR2 is FQNNGV. There are 15 residues in the CDR3. The CDR3, as DNA: TGTGCCAGCAGCCCGCGGGCCTCGAGGACCGGGGAGCTGTTTTTT. Protein: CASSPRASRTGELFF.

The rearrangement joins TRBV7-8 to TRBJ1-5; 8 bases line up with TRBD1. The CDR3 covers 16 residues. Looked up from germline, CDR1 is SGHVS and CDR2 is FQNEAQ. J lost 0 bases, V lost 5 bases, and 6 bases had no gene match. This CDR3 is CASSPQGVYSNQPQHF. The CDR3 nucleotides are TGTGCCAGCAGCCCACAGGGGGTGTATAGCAATCAGCCCCAGCATTTT.

The V and J genes are TRBV2 and TRBJ2-5; 10 nucleotides align to TRBD2. CDR1 and CDR2 from the germline V gene are SNHLY and FYNNEI. The CDR3 has 14 residues. After removal of 5 bases from V and 4 bases from J, the junction contained 4 bases not matched to a gene. This CDR3 is CASSRSSGRETQYF. As DNA, the CDR3 is TGTGCCAGCAGTAGGTCTAGCGGGAGAGAGACCCAGTACTTC.

This clone showed up just once. This chain links TRBV6-5 with TRBJ2-7; D is uncertain. Germline CDR1 reads MNHEY; CDR2 reads SVGAGI. V lost 2 bases and J 2 bases, leaving 10 bases between the germline ends. This CDR3 contains 14 residues. The CDR3, as DNA: TGTGCCAGCAGTTACCTGACTGGAGCCTACGAGCAGTACTTC. Its translation: CASSYLTGAYEQYF.

The chain joins TRBV11-2 to TRBJ2-1; 8 bases match TRBD1. The V segment lost 5 bases and the J segment 1 base; nucleotides outside the gene matches: 7. CDR1 is SGHAT and CDR2 is FQNNGV in the germline V gene. This CDR3 is built from 16 residues. DNA for the CDR3: TGTGCCAGCAGCCAAACAGGGGGACTTTCCTACAATGAGCAGTTCTTC. As protein: CASSQTGGLSYNEQFF.

The rearrangement joins TRBV5-1 to TRBJ1-1; D ambiguous. V was clipped by 2 bases and J by 4 bases, with 9 bases between them. This CDR3 has 13 residues. Germline CDR1 reads SGHRS; CDR2 reads YFSETQ. This chain's CDR3 is CASSFSGSTEAFF. For the CDR3, the DNA is TGCGCCAGCAGCTTCAGCGGGAGCACTGAAGCTTTCTTT.

The V gene is TRBV29-1, the J gene TRBJ2-7; D is perhaps TRBD1 (6 bases). This CDR3 has 15 amino acids. Germline V gene sequence: CDR1 SQVTM, CDR2 ANQGSEA. V was cut by 0 bases and J by 3 bases, with 15 bases left in between. In DNA form, the CDR3 reads TGCAGCGTTGAAGATCTTAGGACAGCAAGCTACGAGCAGTACTTC. As protein: CSVEDLRTASYEQYF.

The gene calls are TRBV30 and TRBJ1-5; D uncertain. Trimming left V 3 bases short and J 6 bases short, with 9 bases between. The V gene's germline CDR1 is GTSNPN and CDR2 SVGIG (reference sequence). The CDR3 length is 12 residues. CDR3 DNA sequence: TGTGCCTGGAGGGAAGGGAGTCAGCCCCAGCATTTT. It codes for CAWREGSQPQHF.

V gene TRBV6-2 or TRBV6-3 combines with J gene TRBJ2-2; 8 bases align to TRBD2. Germline CDR1 reads MNHEY; CDR2 reads SVGEGT. Trimming cost V 0 bases and J 4 bases; bases outside gene matches: 13. This CDR3 spans 19 amino acids. In DNA form, the CDR3 reads TGTGCCAGCAGTTACTCGAGTTTTTATGCGGGAGGCACCACCGGGGAGCTGTTTTTT. Translated: CASSYSSFYAGGTTGELFF.

V is TRBV7-6 and J is TRBJ2-2, with 8 bases fitting TRBD2. The germline V gene has CDR1 SGHVS and CDR2 FNYEAQ. The CDR3 covers 18 residues. J gave up 3 bases and V 1 base, and 10 bases lay outside the gene matches. CDR3 sequence (DNA): TGTGCCAGCAGCTTAGACAGCGGGGGCCTCCAATACACCGGGGAGCTGTTTTTT. It specifies CASSLDSGGLQYTGELFF.

The V and J genes are TRBV4-1 and TRBJ1-1; D perhaps matches TRBD1 (6 bases). The CDR3 is 17 residues long. The V gene lost 0 bases and the J gene lost 1 base, with 15 bases spanning the gap. Germline values: CDR1 MGHRA, CDR2 YSYEKL. This CDR3 is CASSQDMGALQNTEAFF. As DNA, the CDR3 is TGCGCCAGCAGCCAAGATATGGGGGCCCTCCAGAACACTGAAGCTTTCTTT.

This rearrangement joins TRBV7-8 to TRBJ2-2; D gene ambiguous. Trimming took off 2 bases at V and 0 bases at J, with 7 bases between the two ends. Per germline, CDR1 SGHVS and CDR2 FQNEAQ. The CDR3 extends over 15 amino acids. CDR3 nucleotides: TGTGCCAGCAGCTTATTTCGGTCGAACACCGGGGAGCTGTTTTTT. Translating gives CASSLFRSNTGELFF.

V and J are TRBV3-1 (or the pseudogene TRBV3-2) and TRBJ1-5; D not resolved. CDR1 LGHDT and CDR2 YNNKEL come from the germline V gene (reference sequence). Trimming removed 1 base from V and 7 bases from J, with 17 bases in between. The CDR3 is made up of 16 amino acids. In DNA, the CDR3 is TGTGCCAGCAGCCAAGGAAGGCGGGCCCTAGGGCAGCCCCAGCATTTT. Protein: CASSQGRRALGQPQHF.

The rearrangement uses TRBV5-4 and TRBJ1-2; D ambiguous. V was trimmed by 4 bases and J by 2 bases, leaving 9 bases between them. The CDR3 is 13 residues long. Germline values: CDR1 SGHNT, CDR2 YYREEE (reference sequence). In DNA, the CDR3 is TGTGCCAGCAGCCTTGACAAGAACTATGGCTACACCTTC. It translates to CASSLDKNYGYTF. The whole variable domain, remainder taken from reference TRBV5-4 and TRBJ1-2, is ETGVTQSPTHLIKTRGQQVTLRCSSQSGHNTVSWYQQALGQGPQFIFQYYREEENGRGNFPPRFSGLQFPNYSSELNVNALELDDSALYLCASSLDKNYGYTFGSGTRLTVV.

This chain joins TRBV5-1 and TRBJ2-5; D might be TRBD1 (5 bases). The CDR3 has 15 amino acids. V lost 0 bases to trimming and J lost 8 bases, with 17 bases between them. Germline V lookup: CDR1 SGHRS, CDR2 YFSETQ. The CDR3 region has the DNA TGCGCCAGCAGCTTGGAAGGGGCGCAGGCCGACACCCAGTACTTC. It is translated as CASSLEGAQADTQYF. Based on the CDR3 plus reference TRBV5-1 and TRBJ2-5, the full variable domain is KAGVTQTPRYLIKTRGQQVTLSCSPISGHRSVSWYQQTPGQGLQFLFEYFSETQRNKGNFPGRFSGRQFSNSRSEMNVSTLELGDSALYLCASSLEGAQADTQYFGPGTRLLVL.

The chain combines TRBV12-3 or TRBV12-4 with TRBJ2-5; D is undetermined. The CDR3 sequence is 12 residues long. The V and J ends lost 2 bases and 5 bases respectively, with 6 bases between them. CDR3 amino acids: CASSLSRETQYF. The CDR3 DNA reads TGTGCCAGCAGTTTATCTCGTGAGACCCAGTACTTC.

With respect to this clone: The sample contains more than one DNA sequence encoding this CDR3. The V gene is TRBV4-3, the J gene TRBJ1-6; D is perhaps TRBD1 (5 bases). Germline V gene data show CDR1 as LGHNA and CDR2 as YSLEER. Deletions cut 0 bases from V and 7 bases from J, with 10 bases between. The CDR3 totals 15 residues. The CDR3 DNA sequence: TGCGCCAGCAGCCAAGACGGGGGTTTCAATTCACCCCTCCACTTT. It yields the protein CASSQDGGFNSPLHF.

This chain connects TRBV9 to TRBJ2-2, with D tentatively TRBD2 (6 bases). Germline values: CDR1 SGDLS, CDR2 YYNGEE. Trimming took off 3 bases at V and 5 bases at J, with 14 bases between the two ends. The CDR3 is 15 residues long. CDR3 in DNA: TGTGCCAGCAGCGGCGGGACCCCCGGGACCGGGGAGCTGTTTTTT. It specifies CASSGGTPGTGELFF.

The chain uses TRBV30 and TRBJ2-1, with D possibly being TRBD1 (5 bases). The CDR3 runs 16 residues. With 3 bases removed from V and 9 bases from J, the gap between germline ends came to 24 bases. Per germline, CDR1 GTSNPN and CDR2 SVGIG (reference sequence). DNA of the CDR3: TGTGCCTGGAGCCCGATGGGGCTAAAACTACACGGTGAGCAGTTCTTC. Its protein product is CAWSPMGLKLHGEQFF.

The chain joins TRBV20-1 to TRBJ2-7; D is unclear. Germline assignment: CDR1 DFQATT and CDR2 SNEGSKA (reference sequence). The CDR3 covers 11 residues. Trimming left V 3 bases short and J 6 bases short, with 9 bases between. CDR3 coding DNA: TGCAGTGCTAGTCCCGTGGCCGAGCAGTACTTC. Translation: CSASPVAEQYF.

The J gene is TRBJ1-1, the V gene TRBV28; TRBD1 aligns across 9 bases. The CDR3 is 17 residues long. Trimming at V came to 5 bases and at J to 5 bases, leaving 15 bases not matched to a gene. Germline V gene lookup returns CDR1 MDHEN and CDR2 SYDVKM. The CDR3 bases are TGTGCCAGCAGTCAGGGACAGGGAATCAATCAGAGGACTGAAGCTTTCTTT. This gives the protein CASSQGQGINQRTEAFF.

The rearrangement joins TRBV9 to TRBJ2-7; possibly TRBD2 for D (5 bases). The germline V gene has CDR1 SGDLS and CDR2 YYNGEE. V lost 3 bases and J lost 7, with 11 bases in between. This CDR3 is 12 amino acids long. DNA of the CDR3: TGTGCCAGCAGCGCCCCCCGCGGGGAGCAGTACTTC. This sequence encodes CASSAPRGEQYF. Full variable domain (rest looked up from reference TRBV9 and TRBJ2-7): DSGVTQTPKHLITATGQRVTLRCSPRSGDLSVYWYQQSLDQGLQFLIQYYNGEERAKGNILERFSAQQFPDLHSELNLSSLELGDSALYFCASSAPRGEQYFGPGTRLTVT.

The J gene is TRBJ2-5, the V gene TRBV12-3 or TRBV12-4; D gene unclear. This CDR3 comprises 11 residues. V lost 5 bases to trimming and J lost 4 bases, with 5 bases between them. CDR3 residues: CASSNRETQYF. CDR3 coding DNA: TGTGCCAGCAGTAATAGAGAGACCCAGTACTTC.

The DNA of the CDR3 is TGTGCCAGCAGCTTGGGGGCCCGGGGATACGAGCAGTACTTC. Its translation: CASSLGARGYEQYF. The chain carries TRBV5-4 and TRBJ2-7; weak D call: TRBD2 (5 bases). The V gene's germline CDR1 is SGHNT and CDR2 YYREEE (reference sequence). The CDR3 length is 14 residues. V shed 0 bases and J shed 4 bases, with 11 bases lying between them.

The J gene is TRBJ2-7, the V gene TRBV2; 11 bases align to TRBD2. With 4 bases clipped from V and 4 bases from J, the junction kept 3 bases outside the gene matches. This CDR3 is 14 amino acids long. Germline V gene lookup returns CDR1 SNHLY and CDR2 FYNNEI. The CDR3 DNA follows: TGTGCCAGCAGTGTAGCGGGAGGGCAATACGAGCAGTACTTC. As protein: CASSVAGGQYEQYF.

The rearrangement links TRBV10-3 to TRBJ1-3; D is possibly TRBD1 (5 bases). The CDR3 runs 15 residues. V dropped 10 bases and J dropped 0 bases, with 16 bases sitting between them. Germline CDR1 and CDR2: ENHRY and SYGVKD. The CDR3 coding sequence is TGTGCCACCGAGACAGTCTTATCCTCTGGAAACACCATATATTTT. It encodes CATETVLSSGNTIYF.

V gene TRBV27 combines with J gene TRBJ1-1; maybe TRBD1 (6 bases). V lost 1 base and J lost 0, with 9 bases in between. The CDR3 consists of 15 residues. Germline V gene data show CDR1 as MNHEY and CDR2 as SMNVEV (reference sequence). The CDR3 DNA reads TGTGCCAGCAGTTTATGGGGGGGCCTGAACACTGAAGCTTTCTTT. Translation: CASSLWGGLNTEAFF.

This clone turned up a few times. This chain connects TRBV7-6 to TRBJ2-1, with TRBD2 matching over 9 bases. V was clipped by 2 bases and J by 9 bases; unmatched bases: 8. Germline values: CDR1 SGHVS, CDR2 FNYEAQ. This CDR3 comprises 15 residues. The DNA of the CDR3 is TGTGCCAGCAGCTTATTTGCGGGAGGGCCGTCTGAGCAGTTCTTC. Translation: CASSLFAGGPSEQFF.

V gene TRBV1 combines with J gene TRBJ2-1; TRBD1, the table's D call, lacks a check against the DNA. TRBV1 is designated a pseudogene. The CDR3 spans 14 residues. The CDR3 is CTSSQLAQGNEQFF. The CDR3, as DNA: TGCACCAGCAGCCAGTTGGCGCAGGGCAATGAGCAGTTCTTC.

This clone showed up many times. This sequence joins TRBV19 and TRBJ1-2; TRBD1 might be the D (5 bases). Germline lookup yields CDR1 LNHDA and CDR2 SQIVND (reference sequence). The CDR3 length is 15 residues. Trimming removed 3 bases at V and 6 bases at J, with 17 bases between. In DNA form, the CDR3 reads TGTGCCAGTAGTATCCGAGGGAGGGACGGGCATGGCTACACCTTC. It codes for CASSIRGRDGHGYTF.